This passage covers 16 T cell receptor beta chains from one sample sequenced in a study of blood T cell repertoires in COVID-19. Produced via immunoSEQ multiplex PCR; TCRdb's table is partial and in-frame only. The data contain some 380,000 clones, 81% of them seen just once; the ten biggest clones take up 0.85% to 1.3%. Specimen: peripheral blood. These receptors were taken from a human donor with acute or convalescent COVID-19. The donor label of this sample is uncertain.

Only one count was recorded for this clone. This chain uses TRBV10-2 with TRBJ2-7; D ambiguous. The germline V gene encodes CDR1 WSHSY and CDR2 SAAADI. This CDR3 comprises 14 residues. The V gene lost 7 bases and the J gene lost 3 bases, with 16 bases spanning the gap. The CDR3 DNA sequence: TGCGCCAGCACAAGAGGTGGCAGCTACTACGAGCAGTACTTC. Protein sequence: CASTRGGSYYEQYF.

This rearrangement joins TRBV6-5 to TRBJ2-3, with D tentatively TRBD1 (5 bases). This CDR3 contains 16 residues. Germline V CDR1 and CDR2: MNHEY, SVGAGI. The ends were cut back, 0 bases at V and 6 bases at J, with 16 bases in the middle. The CDR3 DNA reads TGTGCCAGCAGTTACTCAGTTAGACAGAGTGCTGATACGCAGTATTTT. Translating gives CASSYSVRQSADTQYF.

This chain joins TRBV7-9 and TRBJ1-4, with 8 bases lining up with TRBD1. The CDR3 consists of 17 residues. The germline V gene has CDR1 SEHNR and CDR2 FQNEAQ (reference sequence). Losses at the gene ends were 3 bases for V and 4 bases for J; bases not matched to a gene: 10. The CDR3 is CASSLGDRGGLNEKLFF. The CDR3 DNA follows: TGTGCCAGCAGCTTGGGCGACAGGGGCGGACTTAATGAAAAACTGTTTTTT.

This chain connects TRBV19 to TRBJ1-2; D call uncertain. Germline V lookup: CDR1 LNHDA, CDR2 SQIVND (reference sequence). This CDR3 is built from 16 residues. V lost 7 bases to trimming and J lost 2 bases, with 20 bases between them. The CDR3 is CASTMTRAGKNYGYTF. CDR3 nucleotide sequence: TGTGCCAGTACCATGACCCGCGCGGGGAAGAACTATGGCTACACCTTC.

On this clone: Other DNA variants within this sample encode the same CDR3. V usage is TRBV18 and J usage is TRBJ1-2, with 9 bases fitting TRBD1. There are 13 residues in the CDR3. CDR1 KGHSH and CDR2 LQKENI come from the germline V gene. V shed 3 bases, J shed 5 bases, and the junction held 1 base outside the gene matches. CDR3 nucleotides: TGTGCCAGCTCACCGGGACAGGGTTATGGCTACACCTTC. This sequence encodes CASSPGQGYGYTF.

The chain is built from TRBV5-1 and TRBJ1-1; 7 bases agree with TRBD1. The CDR3 runs to 15 residues. The germline gives CDR1 SGHRS, CDR2 YFSETQ. J lost 5 bases, V lost 4 bases, and 11 bases had no gene match. For the CDR3, the DNA is TGCGCCAGCAGCCGGGACAGCACTGTGGAAACTGAAGCTTTCTTT. Amino acid sequence: CASSRDSTVETEAFF.

This chain joins TRBV2 and TRBJ1-6, with TRBD1 matching over 11 bases. Trimming removed 7 bases from V and 10 bases from J; junction bases left unmatched: 6. The CDR3 totals 14 residues. Germline V gene sequence: CDR1 SNHLY, CDR2 FYNNEI. The CDR3 loop is CASTPGTGGSPLHF. The CDR3 nucleotides read TGTGCCAGCACTCCCGGGACAGGGGGATCACCCCTCCACTTT.

The chain has TRBV10-2 and TRBJ2-5; 8 bases are shared with TRBD1. This CDR3 has 13 residues. Germline CDR1 WSHSY, CDR2 SAAADI. Losses at the gene ends were 10 bases for V and 1 base for J; bases not matched to a gene: 5. The CDR3 nucleotides are TGCGCCACCTGGACAGGGCCCCAAGAGACCCAGTACTTC. Protein sequence: CATWTGPQETQYF.

The gene calls are TRBV7-8 and TRBJ2-1; 8 bases are shared with TRBD1. Per germline, CDR1 SGHVS and CDR2 FQNEAQ. This CDR3 is built from 16 residues. The ends lost 8 bases at V and 0 bases at J; junction bases unmatched: 9. In nucleotides, the CDR3 is TGTGCCAGCGGAGACAGGGGCCAGGGCTCCTACAATGAGCAGTTCTTC. Translating it yields CASGDRGQGSYNEQFF. The full variable domain, with the rest looked up from reference TRBV7-8 and TRBJ2-1, is GAGVSQSPRYKVAKRGQDVALRCDPISGHVSLFWYQQALGQGPEFLTYFQNEAQLDKSGLPSDRFFAERPEGSVSTLKIQRTQQEDSAVYLCASGDRGQGSYNEQFFGPGTRLTVL.

The rearrangement links TRBV2 to TRBJ1-2; 8 bases line up with TRBD1. V gave up 6 bases and J gave up 3 bases; unmatched junction bases: 9. The CDR3 contains 15 residues. The germline CDR1 and CDR2 sequences are SNHLY and FYNNEI. DNA for the CDR3: TGTGCCAGCAGCCTAAGACAGGGGATCCACTATGGCTACACCTTC. This gives the protein CASSLRQGIHYGYTF.

The rearrangement uses TRBV14 and TRBJ2-1, with D possibly being TRBD2 (5 bases). This CDR3 comprises 16 residues. V lost 1 base to trimming and J lost 3 bases, with 13 bases between them. Germline-derived CDR1 and CDR2 are SGHDN and FVKESK. The chain's CDR3 is CASSQVSSQLYNEQFF. The CDR3 DNA is TGTGCCAGCAGCCAAGTCTCTAGCCAACTCTACAATGAGCAGTTCTTC. Full variable domain (outside the CDR3, taken from reference TRBV14 and TRBJ2-1): EAGVTQFPSHSVIEKGQTVTLRCDPISGHDNLYWYRRVMGKEIKFLLHFVKESKQDESGMPNNRFLAERTGGTYSTLKVQPAELEDSGVYFCASSQVSSQLYNEQFFGPGTRLTVL.

The rearrangement links TRBV6-1 to TRBJ1-1, with unresolved D. The germline gives CDR1 MNHNS, CDR2 SASEGT. Trimming removed 3 bases from V and 13 bases from J, with 15 bases in between. The CDR3 totals 12 residues. CDR3 coding DNA: TGTGCCAGCAGTGAGCTGATTGAGGCGGGTTTCTTT. This gives the protein CASSELIEAGFF.

V is TRBV9 and J is TRBJ2-1, with D possibly matching TRBD2 (5 bases). Germline V gene lookup returns CDR1 SGDLS and CDR2 YYNGEE. Trimming removed 2 bases at V and 1 base at J, with 7 bases between. This CDR3 spans 14 amino acids. The CDR3, as DNA: TGTGCCAGCAGCGTCCGAGGGTCCTACAATGAGCAGTTCTTC. Amino acids: CASSVRGSYNEQFF.

V gene TRBV29-1 combines with J gene TRBJ1-2; 7 bases agree with TRBD1. The germline V gene encodes CDR1 SQVTM and CDR2 ANQGSEA. There are 13 residues in the CDR3. V shed 5 bases, J shed 4 bases, and the junction held 7 bases outside the gene matches. CDR3 in amino acids: CSVSDRVGYGYTF. DNA of the CDR3: TGCAGCGTTTCTGACAGGGTGGGCTATGGCTACACCTTC.

The rearrangement links TRBV28 to TRBJ2-2; unclear D gene. Germline V CDR1 and CDR2: MDHEN, SYDVKM. CDR3 length equals 16 residues. The ends were cut back, 6 bases at V and 5 bases at J, with 19 bases in the middle. CDR3 in DNA: TGTGCCAGCAGACCCGGCCCCCTCCTCGGGACCGGGGAGCTGTTTTTT. Amino acid sequence: CASRPGPLLGTGELFF.

The chain is built from TRBV7-2 and TRBJ2-7; 12 positions match TRBD2. The V gene end was trimmed by 4 bases and the J gene end by 6 bases; junction bases not matched to a gene: 1. Looked up from germline, CDR1 is SGHTA and CDR2 is FQGNSA. This CDR3 has 13 residues. The DNA for the CDR3 is TGTGCCAGCAGCTCTAGCGGGAGGGTCGAGCAGTACTTC. It is translated as CASSSSGRVEQYF. The variable domain in full, with the rest retrieved from reference TRBV7-2 and TRBJ2-7, is GAGVSQSPSNKVTEKGKDVELRCDPISGHTALYWYRQSLGQGLEFLIYFQGNSAPDKSGLPSDRFSAERTGGSVSTLTIQRTQQEDSAVYLCASSSSGRVEQYFGPGTRLTVT.